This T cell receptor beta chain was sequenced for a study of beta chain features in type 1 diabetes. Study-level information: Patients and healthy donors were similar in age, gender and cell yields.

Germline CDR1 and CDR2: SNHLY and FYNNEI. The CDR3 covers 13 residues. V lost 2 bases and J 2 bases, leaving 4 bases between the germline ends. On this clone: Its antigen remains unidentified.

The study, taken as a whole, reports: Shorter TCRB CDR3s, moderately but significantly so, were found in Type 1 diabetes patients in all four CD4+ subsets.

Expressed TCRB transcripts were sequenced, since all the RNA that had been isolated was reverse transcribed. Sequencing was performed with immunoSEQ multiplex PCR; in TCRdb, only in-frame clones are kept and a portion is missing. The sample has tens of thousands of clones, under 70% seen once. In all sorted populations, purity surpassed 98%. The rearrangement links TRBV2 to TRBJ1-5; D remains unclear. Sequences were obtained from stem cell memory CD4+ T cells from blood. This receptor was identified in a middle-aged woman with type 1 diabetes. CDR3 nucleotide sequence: TGTGCCAGCAGTGAATCTGGCAATCAGCCCCAGCATTTT. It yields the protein CASSESGNQPQHF.